The clone carrying this T cell receptor (beta chain) was observed a single time. Its antigen is unknown. This record comes from a study of monozygotic twins with cystic fibrosis. Overall study: Library input was about 3.3 micrograms of fragmented DNA, with approximately 14 PCR cycles. Study conclusions and caveats: In this small cohort, shared CDR3 numbers showed no association with age, concordance or disease severity. Monozygotic CF twins shared more identical nucleotide clonotypes than unrelated patients. Co-twins had the most similar V usage for 13 of 16 pairs, J for 8.

This table comes from immunoSEQ multiplex PCR, and its TCRdb copy is limited to in-frame clones, with some not included. Among about 7,500 clones listed, 94% were seen once. The germline V gene has CDR1 MNHEY and CDR2 SMNVEV (reference sequence). The ends were cut back, 5 bases at V and 7 bases at J, with 12 bases in the middle. The CDR3 extends over 12 amino acids. This clonotype was obtained from a boy younger than 10 with cystic fibrosis. Sequenced input: blood. The chain has TRBV27 and TRBJ2-7, with D possibly being TRBD1 (6 bases). The CDR3 sequence is CASSGHRDEQYF. The CDR3 bases are TGTGCCAGCAGTGGTCACAGGGATGAGCAGTACTTC.